The 11 T cell receptor beta chains presented below share a single source sample, sequenced in a study of T cells in Graves' hyperthyroidism and ophthalmopathy. RNA transcripts gave rise to amplified TCR beta CDR3 regions. The primer set for the first-round RT-PCR of the TCR CDR3 was HTBI. TCRdb called the multiplex PCR reads again in MiXCR, with one record for every CDR3 protein. The profile covers about 400,000 distinct CDR3 sequences, with roughly 15% appearing a single time and roughly a fifth taken by the ten largest. The sequenced material came from blood. These receptor sequences come from a woman under 40 with Graves' ophthalmopathy.

This clonotype was found a few times. This chain links TRBV4-1 with TRBJ2-5, with D possibly being TRBD1 (5 bases). V was cut by 4 bases and J by 5 bases, with 11 bases left in between. The CDR3 has 13 amino acids. The germline gives CDR1 MGHRA, CDR2 YSYEKL. In DNA form, the CDR3 reads TGCGCCAGCAGCCCACAGACAGCGGAGACCCAGTACTTC. This codes for CASSPQTAETQYF.

Only a few counts were recorded for this clonotype. One base away lies a much larger clone, so this may be a sequencing read error. The rearrangement uses TRBV24-1 and TRBJ2-3, with D unclear. Trimming left V 0 bases short and J 5 bases short, with 14 bases between. Germline CDR1 KGHDR, CDR2 SFDVKD. The CDR3 is 16 amino acids. For the CDR3, the DNA is TGTGCCACCAGTGATTTGTCGGCTGGCGGTGGAGATACGCAGTATTTT. It codes for CATSDLSAGGGDTQYF.

This clonotype was seen many times. The rearrangement joins TRBV7-9 to TRBJ2-5; 9 bases fit TRBD1. The V gene end was trimmed by 4 bases and the J gene end by 1 base; junction bases not matched to a gene: 4. The CDR3 spans 15 residues. The germline gives CDR1 SEHNR, CDR2 FQNEAQ (reference sequence). The CDR3 bases are TGTGCCAGCAGCTCAACGACAGGGGGCCAAGAGACCCAGTACTTC. Protein product: CASSSTTGGQETQYF.

This clonotype was counted at least ten times. V usage is TRBV29-1 and J usage is TRBJ2-5; D is unresolved. The V gene's germline CDR1 is SQVTM and CDR2 ANQGSEA. This CDR3 comprises 11 residues. Trimming took 7 bases from V and 3 from J, leaving 9 bases between them. CDR3 coding DNA: TGCAGCGACAGCAGAAAAGAGACCCAGTACTTC. It specifies CSDSRKETQYF.

This clonotype was counted only a few times. CDR3 DNA: TGCAGTGCTCGCAGGGGGGCGAAAAATGAAAAACTGTTTTTT. Translating it yields CSARRGAKNEKLFF. This chain uses TRBV20-1 with TRBJ1-4; 7 bases are a match to TRBD1. V was pared by 5 bases and J by 5 bases, with 8 bases of the junction left unmatched. The CDR3 has 14 residues. Germline V gene sequence: CDR1 DFQATT, CDR2 SNEGSKA (reference sequence).

The table lists this clonotype with many counts. The junction does not match germline at one end; this may be a read error. CDR3 residues: CASTLPGARGYTF. In nucleotides, the CDR3 is TGTGCCAGCACCTTACCAGGGGCGAGGGGCTACACCTTC. The chain couples TRBV11-3 to TRBJ1-2, with D maybe TRBD1 (6 bases). The CDR3 extends over 13 amino acids. Germline assignment: CDR1 SGHNT and CDR2 YENEEA.

In this sample, this clonotype turned up many times. The chain has TRBV20-1 and TRBJ1-1; D is unclear. Between the trimmed V and J ends, which lost 5 bases and 2 bases, there was a span of 12 bases. Germline V gives CDR1 DFQATT, CDR2 SNEGSKA (reference sequence). The CDR3 loop spans 13 amino acids. The CDR3 bases are TGCAGTGCTCCTAGGGTACCTAACACTGAAGCTTTCTTT. The encoded protein is CSAPRVPNTEAFF.

This clonotype was recorded many times. In DNA, the CDR3 is TGTGCCAGCAGCTTAGAAGAGGGGAACCAAGAGACCCAGTACTTC. The encoded protein is CASSLEEGNQETQYF. The chain joins TRBV7-2 to TRBJ2-5; D may be TRBD1 or TRBD2 (5 bases each). The length of the CDR3 is 15 residues. Trimming removed 1 base from V and 0 bases from J, with 9 bases in between. CDR1 is SGHTA and CDR2 is FQGNSA in the germline V gene.

Ten or more counts support this clonotype. V and J are TRBV2 and TRBJ2-7; 9 bases fit TRBD1. Germline V gives CDR1 SNHLY, CDR2 FYNNEI. V shed 4 bases, J shed 5 bases, and the junction held 9 bases outside the gene matches. This CDR3 region has 15 residues. The CDR3 sequence: CASSGGTGILNEQYF. CDR3 nucleotides: TGTGCCAGCAGTGGAGGGACAGGGATTCTAAACGAGCAGTACTTC.

This clonotype was observed many times. V and J are TRBV18 and TRBJ2-1, with a possible D match to TRBD2 (6 bases). Trimming took off 0 bases at V and 8 bases at J, with 14 bases between the two ends. The germline V gene has CDR1 KGHSH and CDR2 LQKENI. The CDR3 totals 15 residues. The CDR3: CASSPPTAREYEQFF. CDR3 nucleotides: TGTGCCAGCTCACCACCGACAGCCCGGGAGTATGAGCAGTTCTTC.

The chain employs TRBV3-1 and TRBJ1-5, with 7 positions matching TRBD1. Germline trimming cut 2 bases from V and 0 bases from J; bases unmatched to any gene: 10. Per the germline V gene, CDR1 is LGHDT and CDR2 is YNNKEL (reference sequence). The CDR3 consists of 18 residues. This CDR3 is CASSQTSGTENSNQPQHF. CDR3 bases: TGTGCCAGCAGCCAAACGAGCGGGACAGAAAATAGCAATCAGCCCCAGCATTTT.